The T cell receptor (beta chain) under discussion was sequenced for a study of regulatory T cells in long-lasting Graves disease. Study background: Prior antithyroid drug treatment in newly diagnosed Graves' patients lasted under 3 months.

Time point denoted: newly diagnosed GD, antithyroid drugs for less than 3 months. Extracted RNA from PBMCs served as the source of the TCR library. General study findings and limits: A greater number of public clonotypes (fewer than 3,000) was shared by persistent patients than by new patients (approximately 1,000).

This clonotype was seen a few times. What it binds is not known. Germline CDR1 reads DFQATT; CDR2 reads SNEGSKA (reference sequence). Trimming at V came to 0 bases and at J to 4 bases, leaving 8 bases not matched to a gene. The CDR3 covers 16 residues. According to the study, TCR beta libraries were built with iRepertoire HTBI primers and CDR3-region Arm-PCR. TCRdb independently ran MiXCR on the multiplex PCR reads; one entry per CDR3 protein. The table records some 490,000 distinct CDR3 sequences, 12% of them present only once. This sample also belongs to another study, concerning T cells in Graves' hyperthyroidism and ophthalmopathy. From that second work: Uncontrolled infection, other autoimmune disease, pregnancy or lactation barred patients from enrollment.

The chain recombines TRBV20-1 with TRBJ1-1, with 10 nucleotides matching TRBD1. The sequence derives from a woman under 40 with Graves disease. Here the sequenced sample was peripheral blood mononuclear cells (PBMCs), taken at new diagnosis, from a patient treated with antithyroid drugs. CDR3 nucleotide sequence: TGCAGTGCTAGAGACCCGGGACAGGGGATGGTCACTGAAGCTTTCTTT. This sequence encodes CSARDPGQGMVTEAFF.